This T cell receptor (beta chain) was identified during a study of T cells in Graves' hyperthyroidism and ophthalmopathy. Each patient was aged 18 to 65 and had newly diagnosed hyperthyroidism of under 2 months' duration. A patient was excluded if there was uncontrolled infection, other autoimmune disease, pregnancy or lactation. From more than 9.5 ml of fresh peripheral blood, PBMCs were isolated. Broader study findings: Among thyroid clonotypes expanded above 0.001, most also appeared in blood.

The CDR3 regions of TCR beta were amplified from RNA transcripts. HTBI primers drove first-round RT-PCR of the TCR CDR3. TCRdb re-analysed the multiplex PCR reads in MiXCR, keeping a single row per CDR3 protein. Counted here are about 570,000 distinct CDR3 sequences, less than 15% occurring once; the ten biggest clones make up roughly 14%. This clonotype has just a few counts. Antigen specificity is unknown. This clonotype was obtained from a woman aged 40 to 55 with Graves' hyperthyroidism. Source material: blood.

DNA of the CDR3: TGTGCCAGCAGACAGGGGGCTCGGAACACTGAAGCTTTCTTT. It yields the protein CASRQGARNTEAFF. The genes are TRBV3-1 and TRBJ1-1; 9 bases line up with TRBD1. This CDR3 has 14 residues. CDR1 is LGHDT and CDR2 is YNNKEL in the germline V gene (reference sequence). J was trimmed by 1 base and V by 6 bases; bases with no gene match: 3.